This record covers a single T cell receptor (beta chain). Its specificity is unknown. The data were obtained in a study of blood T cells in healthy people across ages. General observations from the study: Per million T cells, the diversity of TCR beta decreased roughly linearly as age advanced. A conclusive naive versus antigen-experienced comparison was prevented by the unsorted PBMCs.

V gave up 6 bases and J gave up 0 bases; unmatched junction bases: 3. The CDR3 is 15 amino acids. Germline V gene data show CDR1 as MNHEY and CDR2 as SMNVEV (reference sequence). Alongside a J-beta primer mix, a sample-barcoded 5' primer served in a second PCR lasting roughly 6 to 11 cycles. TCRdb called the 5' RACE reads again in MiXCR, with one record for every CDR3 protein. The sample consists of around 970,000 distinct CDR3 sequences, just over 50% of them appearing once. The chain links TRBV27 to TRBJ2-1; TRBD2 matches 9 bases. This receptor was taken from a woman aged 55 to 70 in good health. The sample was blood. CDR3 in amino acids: CASRAGGSSYNEQFF. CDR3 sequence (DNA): TGTGCCAGCAGGGCGGGAGGGAGCTCCTACAATGAGCAGTTCTTC.